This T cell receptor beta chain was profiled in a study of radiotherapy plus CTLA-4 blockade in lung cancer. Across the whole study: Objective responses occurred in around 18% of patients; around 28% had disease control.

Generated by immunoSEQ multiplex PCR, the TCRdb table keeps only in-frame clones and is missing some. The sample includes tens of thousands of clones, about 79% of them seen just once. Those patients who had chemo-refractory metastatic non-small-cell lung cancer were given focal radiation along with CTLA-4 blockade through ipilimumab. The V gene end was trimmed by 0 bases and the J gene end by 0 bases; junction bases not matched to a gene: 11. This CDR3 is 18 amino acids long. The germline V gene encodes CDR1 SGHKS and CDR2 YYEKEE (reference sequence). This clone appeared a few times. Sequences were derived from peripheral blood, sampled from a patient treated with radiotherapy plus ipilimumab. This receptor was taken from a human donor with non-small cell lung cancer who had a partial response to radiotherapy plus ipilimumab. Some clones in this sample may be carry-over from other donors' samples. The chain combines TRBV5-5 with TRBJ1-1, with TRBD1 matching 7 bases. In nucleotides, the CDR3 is TGTGCCAGCAGCTTGGTCGGGGGACAGCCGGGCATGAACACTGAAGCTTTCTTT. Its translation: CASSLVGGQPGMNTEAFF.